This T cell receptor (beta chain) was recovered during a study of STAT3 mutations in large granular lymphocyte leukemia (dated by TCRdb to the late 2010s). Regarding the study in general: In roughly half of the longitudinally sequenced T-LGLL patients, canonical activating STAT3 mutations were detected. As controls within the study, a couple of patients with natural killer LGL leukemia were also sequenced longitudinally. One or more immunosuppressive therapy regimens were given to more than half of T-LGLL patients, and hematologic response was seen in 40% of the treated patients. For each patient, sequencing was performed at an average of 4 time points, with a range of 2 to 8 samplings. To reconstruct clonal hierarchy and dynamics, serial deep sequencing of TCRbeta CDR3 and STAT3 was performed in patients with T-cell large granular lymphocyte leukemia. Roughly 19 representative T-LGLL cases were selected from an initial cohort of 200 to 250 LGL patients for longitudinal TCRbeta and STAT3 sequencing. What the research found in general, with its limitations: In several patients, dominant TCR clone burden exceeded STAT3 mutant burden, suggesting STAT3 mutation arose secondarily within a pre-expanded clone. In 6 of 18 patients, TCR clonotype switching occurred after therapy, and every newly emerging clone was STAT3 wild type. Because codominant clonotypes persisted in some patients, a small but highly pathogenic clone may have been missed. At least one immunodominant TCRbeta clonotype was identified in every T-LGLL patient, and multiple immunodominant subclonotypes were identified in about half of the T-LGLL patients. Because no samples were available when a clone first appeared, clonal expansion had to be inferred from samplings taken at other points. Variable intervals between samplings and differing treatment regimens complicated linking therapy response to changes in TCR clonal burden.

The germline V end is reduced by 1 base and the J end by 4 bases; junction bases left unmatched: 4. The CDR1 and CDR2 encoded by the germline V gene are SGHRS and YFSETQ. CDR3 length: 14 amino acids, cysteine to phenylalanine. CDR3 DNA only is kept here, 42 bases in frame from base 1. In the case of this clone: This receptor's antigen is unknown. The record has no base qualities; no much larger clone is one base away.

The same DNA, extracted from blood mononuclear cells, served for both the TCR sequencing and the STAT3 sequencing. TCRbeta libraries were sequenced on an Illumina MiSeq, averaging roughly 44,000 productive templates per sample. Using multiplex PCR amplification, the immunoSEQ assay generated the TCRbeta CDR3 libraries. The study's own analysis went as follows. Repertoire diversity was calculated as previously defined, and values close to 0 indicated extremely monoclonal samples. The source is immuneACCESS, and TCRdb retained only in-frame sequences with V and J called. Part of the clones is not carried over; for the studies checked, unresolved V genes explain less than half of this, and the remainder is unexplained. V and J calls and clone size are as listed in that table; D and trimming were resolved from the DNA. Counted in this sample were 20,000 to 30,000 clones; around 93% of them appeared once. The ten largest clones take up more than 6% of the sample.

The clonotype originates from a man aged 35 to 55 with T-cell large granular lymphocyte leukemia. Some clones in this sample may be carry-over from other donors' samples. The age is the age at diagnosis. The sequence links TRBV5-1 to TRBJ1-2; 7 bases in the middle match TRBD1. The sample taken for sequencing was peripheral blood mononuclear cells. In nucleotides, the sequence is TGCGCCAGCAGCTTGTCGGACAGGTCCTATGGCTACACCTTC. Its protein reads: CASSLSDRSYGYTF.